The clone carrying this T cell receptor beta chain appeared a few times. Antigen unknown. The sample is drawn from a study of regulatory T cells in long-lasting Graves disease. Whole-study results and caveats: Graves' patients with persistent disease showed TCR diversity lower than patients newly diagnosed.

Building the TCR beta libraries relied on iRepertoire HTBI primers, and CDR3 regions underwent Arm-PCR. TCRdb reanalysed the multiplex PCR reads using MiXCR and keeps one entry per CDR3 protein. The data show about 530,000 distinct CDR3 sequences, with 16% seen just once and just under 25% held by the top ten. As to time point: newly diagnosed GD, antithyroid drugs for less than 3 months. Scientists built the TCR library using RNA that was extracted from PBMCs. These data are also associated with another study on T cells in Graves' hyperthyroidism and ophthalmopathy.

This TCR derives from a woman aged 35-60 years with Graves disease. The sample here was peripheral blood mononuclear cells (PBMCs), taken at new diagnosis, from a patient treated with antithyroid drugs.

The CDR3 sequence is CASSRSTSGARYEQYF. CDR3 DNA: TGTGCCAGCAGCCGATCGACTAGCGGGGCTCGCTACGAGCAGTACTTC. This rearrangement joins TRBV7-9 to TRBJ2-7, with 11 bases fitting TRBD2. The germline gives CDR1 SEHNR, CDR2 FQNEAQ (reference sequence). The CDR3 totals 16 residues. V was pared by 5 bases and J by 3 bases, with 9 bases of the junction left unmatched.